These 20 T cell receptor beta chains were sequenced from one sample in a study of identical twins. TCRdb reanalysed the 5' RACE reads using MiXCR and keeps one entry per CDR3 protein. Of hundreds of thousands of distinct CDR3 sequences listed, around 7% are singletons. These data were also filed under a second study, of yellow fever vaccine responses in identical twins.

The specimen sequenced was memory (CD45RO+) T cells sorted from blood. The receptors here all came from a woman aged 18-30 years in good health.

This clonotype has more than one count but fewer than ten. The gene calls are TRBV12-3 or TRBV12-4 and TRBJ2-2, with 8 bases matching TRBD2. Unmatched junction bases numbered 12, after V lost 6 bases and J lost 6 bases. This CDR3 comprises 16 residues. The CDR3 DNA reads TGTGCCAGCAGAACGGGGGGGTTAATATACGCCGGGGAGCTGTTTTTT. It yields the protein CASRTGGLIYAGELFF.

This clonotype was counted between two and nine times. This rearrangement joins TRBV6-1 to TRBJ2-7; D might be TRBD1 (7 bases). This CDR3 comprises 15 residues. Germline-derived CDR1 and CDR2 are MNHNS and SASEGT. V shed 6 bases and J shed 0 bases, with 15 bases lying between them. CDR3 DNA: TGTGCCAGCAGGGGAGGACAGGCCCACTCCTACGAGCAGTACTTC. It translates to CASRGGQAHSYEQYF.

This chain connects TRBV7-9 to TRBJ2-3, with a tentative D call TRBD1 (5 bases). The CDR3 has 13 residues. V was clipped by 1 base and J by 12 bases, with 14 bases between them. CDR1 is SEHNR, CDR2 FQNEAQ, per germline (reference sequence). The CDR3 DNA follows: TGTGCCAGCAGCTTAGAGGGGCAGATACATCAGTATTTT. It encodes CASSLEGQIHQYF.

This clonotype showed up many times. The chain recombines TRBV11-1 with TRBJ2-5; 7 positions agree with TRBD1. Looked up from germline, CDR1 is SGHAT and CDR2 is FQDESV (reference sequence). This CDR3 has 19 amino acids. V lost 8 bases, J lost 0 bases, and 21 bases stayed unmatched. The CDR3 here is CASARWGRGFVGYQETQYF. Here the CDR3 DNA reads TGTGCCAGCGCTCGGTGGGGCAGGGGGTTCGTAGGGTACCAAGAGACCCAGTACTTC.

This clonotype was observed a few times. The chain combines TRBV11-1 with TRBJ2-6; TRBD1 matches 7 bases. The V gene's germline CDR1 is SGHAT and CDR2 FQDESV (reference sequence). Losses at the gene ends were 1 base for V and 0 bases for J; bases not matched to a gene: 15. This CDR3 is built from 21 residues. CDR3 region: CASSLGPSKQGPNSGANVLTF. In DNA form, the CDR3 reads TGTGCCAGCAGCTTAGGGCCCTCTAAACAGGGGCCTAACTCTGGGGCCAACGTCCTGACTTTC. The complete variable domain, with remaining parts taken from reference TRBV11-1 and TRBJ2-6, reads EAEVAQSPRYKITEKSQAVAFWCDPISGHATLYWYRQILGQGPELLVQFQDESVVDDSQLPKDRFSAERLKGVDSTLKIQPAELGDSAMYLCASSLGPSKQGPNSGANVLTFGAGSRLTVL.

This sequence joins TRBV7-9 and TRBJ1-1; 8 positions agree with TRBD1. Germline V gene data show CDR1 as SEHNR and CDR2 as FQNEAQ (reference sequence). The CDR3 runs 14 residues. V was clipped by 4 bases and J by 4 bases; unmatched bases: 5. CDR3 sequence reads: CASSSNRGSTEAFF. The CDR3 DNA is TGTGCCAGCAGCTCTAACAGGGGGTCCACTGAAGCTTTCTTT.

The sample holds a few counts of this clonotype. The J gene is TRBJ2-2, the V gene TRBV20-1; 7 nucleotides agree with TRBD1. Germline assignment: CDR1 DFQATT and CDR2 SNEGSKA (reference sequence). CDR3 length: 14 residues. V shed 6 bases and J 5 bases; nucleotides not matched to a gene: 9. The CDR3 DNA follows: TGCAGTGCAGGGAACAGGGGCGGGACCGGGGAGCTGTTTTTT. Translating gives CSAGNRGGTGELFF.

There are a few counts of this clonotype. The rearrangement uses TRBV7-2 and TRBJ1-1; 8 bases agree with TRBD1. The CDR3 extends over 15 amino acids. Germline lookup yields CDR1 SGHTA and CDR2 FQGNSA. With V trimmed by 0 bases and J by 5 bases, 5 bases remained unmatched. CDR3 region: CASSLAGRGRTEAFF. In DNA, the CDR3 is TGTGCCAGCAGCTTAGCGGGCAGGGGGCGGACTGAAGCTTTCTTT.

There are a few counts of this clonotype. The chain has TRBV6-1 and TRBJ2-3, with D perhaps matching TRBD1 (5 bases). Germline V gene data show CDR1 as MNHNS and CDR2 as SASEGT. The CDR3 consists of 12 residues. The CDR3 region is CALRQNGDTQYF. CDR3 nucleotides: TGTGCTTTGAGACAGAATGGAGATACGCAGTATTTT.

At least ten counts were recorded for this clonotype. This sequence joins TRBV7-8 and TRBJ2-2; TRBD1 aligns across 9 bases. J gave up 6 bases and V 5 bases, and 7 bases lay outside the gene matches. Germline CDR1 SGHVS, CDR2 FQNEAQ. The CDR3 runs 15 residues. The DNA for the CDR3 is TGTGCCAGCAGCAGAAGGGACAGGGTCCCCGGGGAGCTGTTTTTT. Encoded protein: CASSRRDRVPGELFF.

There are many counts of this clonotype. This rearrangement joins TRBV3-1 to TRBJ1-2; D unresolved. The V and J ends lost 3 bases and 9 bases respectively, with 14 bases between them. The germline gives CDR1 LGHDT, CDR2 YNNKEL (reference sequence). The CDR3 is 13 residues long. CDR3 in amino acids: CASSQTTGRSYTF. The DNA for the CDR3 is TGTGCCAGCAGCCAGACCACTGGACGAAGCTACACCTTC.

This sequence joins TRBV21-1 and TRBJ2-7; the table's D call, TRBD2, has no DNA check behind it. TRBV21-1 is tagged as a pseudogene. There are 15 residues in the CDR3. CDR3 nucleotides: TGTGCCAGCAGCTCAAAAAATTGGACTTGCTACGAGCAGTACGTC. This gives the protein CASSSKNWTCYEQYV.

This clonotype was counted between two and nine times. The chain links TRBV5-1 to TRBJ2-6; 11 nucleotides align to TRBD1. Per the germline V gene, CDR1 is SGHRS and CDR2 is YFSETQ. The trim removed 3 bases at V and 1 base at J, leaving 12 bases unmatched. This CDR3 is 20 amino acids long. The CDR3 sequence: CASSWQTLGQGVSGANVLTF. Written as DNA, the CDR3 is TGCGCCAGCAGCTGGCAAACTTTGGGACAGGGGGTGTCTGGGGCCAACGTCCTGACTTTC.

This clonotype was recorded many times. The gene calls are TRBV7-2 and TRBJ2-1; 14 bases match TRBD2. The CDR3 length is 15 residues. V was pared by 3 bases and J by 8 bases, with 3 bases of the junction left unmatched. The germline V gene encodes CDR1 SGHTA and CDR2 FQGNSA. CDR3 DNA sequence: TGTGCCAGCAGCTTGACTAGCGGGAGGGGGGATGAGCAGTTCTTC. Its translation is CASSLTSGRGDEQFF.

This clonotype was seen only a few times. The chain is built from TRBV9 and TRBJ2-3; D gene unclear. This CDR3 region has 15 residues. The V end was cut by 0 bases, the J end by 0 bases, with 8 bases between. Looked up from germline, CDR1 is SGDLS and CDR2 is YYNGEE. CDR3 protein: CASSVAPSSTDTQYF. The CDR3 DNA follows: TGTGCCAGCAGCGTAGCTCCCTCTAGCACAGATACGCAGTATTTT.

The CDR3 sequence: CSARTNSGPKNIQYF. The CDR3 nucleotides are TGCAGTGCTAGGACCAATAGCGGACCGAAAAACATTCAGTACTTC. The V call is TRBV20-1, the J call TRBJ2-4; tentative D call: TRBD2 (6 bases). This CDR3 is 15 amino acids long. Per germline, CDR1 DFQATT and CDR2 SNEGSKA (reference sequence). V lost 3 bases and J lost 4, with 16 bases in between.

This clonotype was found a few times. The CDR3 bases are TGTGCCAGCAGCTCCAAGGGACTAGCGGGAGGTGGGGACAATGAGCAGTTCTTC. It yields the protein CASSSKGLAGGGDNEQFF. The chain uses TRBV7-8 and TRBJ2-1; 15 positions match TRBD2. The CDR3 spans 18 residues. J gave up 5 bases and V 4 bases, and 9 bases lay outside the gene matches. Germline V gives CDR1 SGHVS, CDR2 FQNEAQ.

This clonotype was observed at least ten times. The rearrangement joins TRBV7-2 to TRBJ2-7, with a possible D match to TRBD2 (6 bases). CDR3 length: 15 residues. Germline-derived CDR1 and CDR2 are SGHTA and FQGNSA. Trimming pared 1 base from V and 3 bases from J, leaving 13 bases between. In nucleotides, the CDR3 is TGTGCCAGCAGCTTAGACGGGCGGACTAACTACGAGCAGTACTTC. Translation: CASSLDGRTNYEQYF. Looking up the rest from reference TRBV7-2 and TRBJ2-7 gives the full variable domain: GAGVSQSPSNKVTEKGKDVELRCDPISGHTALYWYRQSLGQGLEFLIYFQGNSAPDKSGLPSDRFSAERTGGSVSTLTIQRTQQEDSAVYLCASSLDGRTNYEQYFGPGTRLTVT.

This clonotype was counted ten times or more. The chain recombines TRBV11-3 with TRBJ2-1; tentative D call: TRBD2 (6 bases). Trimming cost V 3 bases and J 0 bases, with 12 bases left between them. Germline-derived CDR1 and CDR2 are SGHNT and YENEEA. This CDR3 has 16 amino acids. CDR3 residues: CASSLGLAPSYNEQFF. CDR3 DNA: TGTGCCAGCAGCTTGGGGCTAGCGCCCTCCTACAATGAGCAGTTCTTC. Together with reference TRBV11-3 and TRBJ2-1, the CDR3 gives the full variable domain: EAGVVQSPRYKIIEKKQPVAFWCNPISGHNTLYWYLQNLGQGPELLIRYENEEAVDDSQLPKDRFSAERLKGVDSTLKIQPAELGDSAVYLCASSLGLAPSYNEQFFGPGTRLTVL.

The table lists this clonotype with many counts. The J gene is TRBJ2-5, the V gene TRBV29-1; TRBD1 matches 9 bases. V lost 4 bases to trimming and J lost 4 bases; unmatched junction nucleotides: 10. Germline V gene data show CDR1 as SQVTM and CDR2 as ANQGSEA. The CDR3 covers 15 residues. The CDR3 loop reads CSVGGPGQGTETQYF. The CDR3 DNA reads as TGCAGCGTTGGAGGCCCGGGACAGGGTACAGAGACCCAGTACTTC.